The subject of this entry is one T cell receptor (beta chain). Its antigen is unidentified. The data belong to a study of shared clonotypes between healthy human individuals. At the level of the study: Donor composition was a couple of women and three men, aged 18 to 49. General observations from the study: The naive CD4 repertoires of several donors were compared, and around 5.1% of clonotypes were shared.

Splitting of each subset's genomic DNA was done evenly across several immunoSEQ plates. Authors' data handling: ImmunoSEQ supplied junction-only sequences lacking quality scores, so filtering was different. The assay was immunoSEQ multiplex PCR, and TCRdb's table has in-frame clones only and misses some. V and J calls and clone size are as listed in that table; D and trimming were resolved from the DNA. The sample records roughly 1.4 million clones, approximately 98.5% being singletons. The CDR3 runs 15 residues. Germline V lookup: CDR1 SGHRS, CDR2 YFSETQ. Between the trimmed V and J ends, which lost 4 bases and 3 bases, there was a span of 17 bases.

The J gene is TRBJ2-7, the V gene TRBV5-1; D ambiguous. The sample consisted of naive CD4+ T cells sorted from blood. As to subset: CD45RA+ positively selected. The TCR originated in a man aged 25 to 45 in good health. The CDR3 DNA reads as TGCGCCAGCAGCCCAACGATTTCGGGCGTCTACGAGCAGTACTTC. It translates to CASSPTISGVYEQYF.